This T cell receptor beta chain was captured by sequencing in a study of CD8+CD57+ T cells in acquired aplastic anemia listed by TCRdb under 2018. In terms of the full investigation: Extracted DNA from sorted CD4+ and CD8+ cells averaged approximately 3 ug, ranging from roughly 0.17 to 27.4 ug. For healthy donor samples, the average read count was about 10.8 million for CD4+ cells and roughly 12 million for CD8+ cells. Here is what the overall study found, with its caveats: Although twenty-nine CD8+ CDR3 sequences were shared by patients and controls, these sequences appeared highly expressed in patients and within the immunodominant clones of patients. Between patients and healthy controls, no significant difference in CD8+ Simpson's diversity was found (P=0.060).

CDR1 and CDR2 are read off the germline V gene as SGHTA and FQGNSA. The V and J ends are trimmed by 5 bases and 4 bases, leaving 14 bases between them. Reading from cysteine to phenylalanine, the CDR3 counts 14 amino acids. Only the CDR3 part of the read is kept: 42 bases, read in frame from the first base. TCR repertoires of sorted CD4+ and CD8+ blood T cells from severe aplastic anemia patients and healthy subjects were deep-sequenced in the study. Ficoll-Paque density gradient centrifugation was used to isolate peripheral blood mononuclear cells. CD4+ and CD8+ T cells were sorted by FACS or magnetic beads before DNA extraction. Profiling of TCR beta VDJ combinations and CDR3 sequences used genomic DNA as the template. An Illumina HiSeq 2000 was the platform used for TCR repertoire sequencing. The study's processing was this. TRBV/TRBJ rearrangement plots, CDR3 size and DJ length profiles, and Simpson's diversity index were used to evaluate the repertoires. The most abundant DNA sequence in the deep sequencing data was taken as the immunodominant clone. CDR3 amino acid sequences were screened for sharing across subjects and compared with published repertoires and the VDJdb database. The raw public data were reprocessed by TCRdb itself: fastp quality trimming at Q25, MiXCR clonotype calling, in-frame beta chains only. Duplicate CDR3 protein sequences are folded into a single record with the most common DNA and genes. The V and J calls were not made by the authors but by TCRdb's processing. Recorded for this sample are over 150,000 distinct CDR3 sequences; approximately 52% of them occurred a single time. Of the sample, about 16% is held by the ten largest clones.

As to this clonotype: Its antigen has not been determined. Nothing much larger sits one base from this clone, and base qualities are not available.

The sequenced material came from sorted CD4+, CD8+, or CD8+CD57+ T cells (not recorded which) from PBMCs. This chain joins TRBV7-2 to TRBJ1-2; too little of a D gene remains to name it. The origin of this receptor is a human donor in good health, serving as a control. The sequenced DNA: TGTGCCAGCAGCCCCACCTTGCGAGGCTATGGCTACACCTTC. This gives the protein CASSPTLRGYGYTF.